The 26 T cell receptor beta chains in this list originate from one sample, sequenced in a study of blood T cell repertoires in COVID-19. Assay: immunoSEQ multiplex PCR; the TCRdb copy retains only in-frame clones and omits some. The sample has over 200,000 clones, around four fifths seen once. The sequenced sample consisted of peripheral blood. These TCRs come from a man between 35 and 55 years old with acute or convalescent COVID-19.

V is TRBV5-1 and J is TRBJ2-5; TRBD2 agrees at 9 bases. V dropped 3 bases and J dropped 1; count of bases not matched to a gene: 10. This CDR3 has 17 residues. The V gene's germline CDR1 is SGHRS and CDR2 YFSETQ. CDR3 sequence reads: CASSWGRLAGIQETQYF. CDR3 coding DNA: TGCGCCAGCAGCTGGGGCCGGCTAGCGGGGATCCAAGAGACCCAGTACTTC.

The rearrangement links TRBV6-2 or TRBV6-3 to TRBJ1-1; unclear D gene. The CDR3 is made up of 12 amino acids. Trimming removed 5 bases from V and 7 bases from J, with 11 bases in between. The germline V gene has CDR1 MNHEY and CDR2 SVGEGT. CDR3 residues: CASSRVGIEAFF. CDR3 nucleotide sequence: TGTGCCAGCAGTCGGGTGGGTATTGAAGCTTTCTTT.

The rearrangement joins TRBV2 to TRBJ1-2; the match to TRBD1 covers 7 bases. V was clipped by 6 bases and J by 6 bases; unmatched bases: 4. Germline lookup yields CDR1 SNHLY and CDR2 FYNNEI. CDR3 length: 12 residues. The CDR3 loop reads CASRQGNDGYTF. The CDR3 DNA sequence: TGTGCCAGCAGACAGGGGAATGATGGCTACACCTTC.

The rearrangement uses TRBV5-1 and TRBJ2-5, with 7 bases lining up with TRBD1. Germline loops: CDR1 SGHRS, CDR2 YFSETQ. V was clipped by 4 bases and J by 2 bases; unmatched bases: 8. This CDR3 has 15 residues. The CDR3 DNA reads TGCGCCAGCAGCATCCTGGGACAGTATCAAGAGACCCAGTACTTC. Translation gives CASSILGQYQETQYF.

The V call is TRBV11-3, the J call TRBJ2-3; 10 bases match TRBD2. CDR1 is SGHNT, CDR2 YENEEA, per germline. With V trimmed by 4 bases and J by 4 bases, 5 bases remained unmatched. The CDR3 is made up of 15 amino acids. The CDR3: CASSSSGRAADTQYF. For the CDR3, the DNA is TGTGCCAGCAGCTCCAGCGGGAGGGCCGCAGATACGCAGTATTTT.

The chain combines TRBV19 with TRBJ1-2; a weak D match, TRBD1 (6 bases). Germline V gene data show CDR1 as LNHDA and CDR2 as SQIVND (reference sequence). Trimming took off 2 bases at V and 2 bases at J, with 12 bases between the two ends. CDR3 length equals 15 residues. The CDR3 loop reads CASSIIPGANYGYTF. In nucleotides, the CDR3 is TGTGCCAGTAGTATAATCCCAGGGGCGAACTATGGCTACACCTTC.

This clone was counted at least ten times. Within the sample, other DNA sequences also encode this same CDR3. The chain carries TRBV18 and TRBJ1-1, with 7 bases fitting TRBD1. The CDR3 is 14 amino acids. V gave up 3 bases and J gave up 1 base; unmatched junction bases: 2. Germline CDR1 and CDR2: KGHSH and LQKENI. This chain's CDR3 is CASSPTGENTEAFF. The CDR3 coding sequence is TGTGCCAGCTCACCCACAGGGGAGAACACTGAAGCTTTCTTT.

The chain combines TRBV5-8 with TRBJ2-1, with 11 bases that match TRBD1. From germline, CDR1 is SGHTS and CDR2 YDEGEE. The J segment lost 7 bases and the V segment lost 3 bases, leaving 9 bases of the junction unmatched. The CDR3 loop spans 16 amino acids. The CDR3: CASSSWTGGARNEQFF. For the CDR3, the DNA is TGTGCCAGCAGCTCCTGGACAGGGGGCGCTCGGAATGAGCAGTTCTTC. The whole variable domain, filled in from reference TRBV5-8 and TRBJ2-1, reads EAGVTQSPTHLIKTRGQQATLRCSPISGHTSVYWYQQALGLGLQFLLWYDEGEERNRGNFPPRFSGRQFPNYSSELNVNALELEDSALYLCASSSWTGGARNEQFFGPGTRLTVL.

CDR3 loop: CASSTQTSGYNEQFF. The CDR3 region has the DNA TGTGCCAGCAGCACGCAGACTAGCGGGTACAATGAGCAGTTCTTC. V and J are TRBV7-2 and TRBJ2-1; 10 bases line up with TRBD2. V gave up 5 bases and J gave up 4 bases; unmatched junction bases: 5. This CDR3 has 15 residues. CDR1 and CDR2 (germline): SGHTA, FQGNSA.

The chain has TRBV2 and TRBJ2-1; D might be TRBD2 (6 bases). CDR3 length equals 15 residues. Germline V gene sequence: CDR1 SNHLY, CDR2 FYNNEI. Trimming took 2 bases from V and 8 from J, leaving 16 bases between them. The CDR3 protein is CASSETGDRSDEQFF. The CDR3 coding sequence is TGTGCCAGCAGTGAAACGGGGGACCGGAGCGATGAGCAGTTCTTC.

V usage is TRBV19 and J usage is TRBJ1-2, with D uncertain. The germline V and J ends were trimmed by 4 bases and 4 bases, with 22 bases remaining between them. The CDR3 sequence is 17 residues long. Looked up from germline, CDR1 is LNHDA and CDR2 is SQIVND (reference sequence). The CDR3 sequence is CASSTVRSNSLIYGYTF. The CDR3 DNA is TGTGCCAGTAGTACCGTCCGCTCAAACTCCCTAATCTATGGCTACACCTTC.

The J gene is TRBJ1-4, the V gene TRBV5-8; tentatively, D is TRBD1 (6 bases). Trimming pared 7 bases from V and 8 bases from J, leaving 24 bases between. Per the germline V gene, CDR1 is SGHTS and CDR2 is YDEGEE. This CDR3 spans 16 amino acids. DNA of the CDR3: TGTGCCAGCGAGCGGAAAACAGGGCTCCTAGGGGAAAAACTGTTTTTT. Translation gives CASERKTGLLGEKLFF.

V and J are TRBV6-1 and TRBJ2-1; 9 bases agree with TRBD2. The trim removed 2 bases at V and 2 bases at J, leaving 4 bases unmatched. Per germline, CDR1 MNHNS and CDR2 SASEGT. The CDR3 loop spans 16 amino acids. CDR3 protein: CASSEPRLAAYNEQFF. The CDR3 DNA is TGTGCCAGCAGTGAACCTAGACTAGCGGCCTACAATGAGCAGTTCTTC.

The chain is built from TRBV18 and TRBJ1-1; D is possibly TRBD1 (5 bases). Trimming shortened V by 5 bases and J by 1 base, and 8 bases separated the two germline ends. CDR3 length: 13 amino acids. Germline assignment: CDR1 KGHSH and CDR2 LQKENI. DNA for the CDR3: TGTGCCAGCTCAGCCGACAGGAACACTGAAGCTTTCTTT. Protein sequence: CASSADRNTEAFF.

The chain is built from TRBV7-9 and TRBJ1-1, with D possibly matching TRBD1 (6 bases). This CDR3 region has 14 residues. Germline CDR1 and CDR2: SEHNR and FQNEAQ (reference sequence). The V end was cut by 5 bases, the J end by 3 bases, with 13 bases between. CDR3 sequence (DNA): TGTGCCAGCAGCAGACAGGATTTTTACACTGAAGCTTTCTTT. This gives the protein CASSRQDFYTEAFF.

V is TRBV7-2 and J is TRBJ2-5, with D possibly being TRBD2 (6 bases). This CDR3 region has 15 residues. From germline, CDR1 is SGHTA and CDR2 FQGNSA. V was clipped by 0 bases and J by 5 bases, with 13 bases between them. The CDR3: CASSLALSGGETQYF. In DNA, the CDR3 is TGTGCCAGCAGCTTAGCTCTATCAGGAGGGGAGACCCAGTACTTC. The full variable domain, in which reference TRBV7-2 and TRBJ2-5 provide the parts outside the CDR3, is GAGVSQSPSNKVTEKGKDVELRCDPISGHTALYWYRQSLGQGLEFLIYFQGNSAPDKSGLPSDRFSAERTGGSVSTLTIQRTQQEDSAVYLCASSLALSGGETQYFGPGTRLLVL.

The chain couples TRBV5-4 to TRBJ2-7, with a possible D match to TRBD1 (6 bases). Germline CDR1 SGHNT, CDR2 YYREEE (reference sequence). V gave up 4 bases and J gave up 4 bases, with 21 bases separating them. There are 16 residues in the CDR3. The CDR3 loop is CASSPQGWARGYEQYF. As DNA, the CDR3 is TGTGCCAGCAGCCCCCAGGGGTGGGCCCGAGGTTACGAGCAGTACTTC. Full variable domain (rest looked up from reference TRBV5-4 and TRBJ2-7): ETGVTQSPTHLIKTRGQQVTLRCSSQSGHNTVSWYQQALGQGPQFIFQYYREEENGRGNFPPRFSGLQFPNYSSELNVNALELDDSALYLCASSPQGWARGYEQYFGPGTRLTVT.

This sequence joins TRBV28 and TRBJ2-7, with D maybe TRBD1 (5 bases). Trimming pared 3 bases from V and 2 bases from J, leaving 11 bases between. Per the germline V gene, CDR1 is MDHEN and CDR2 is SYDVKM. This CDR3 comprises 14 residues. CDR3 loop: CASSLRTGAYEQYF. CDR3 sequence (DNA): TGTGCCAGCAGTTTGCGCACAGGAGCCTACGAGCAGTACTTC. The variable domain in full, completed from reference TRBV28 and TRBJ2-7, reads DVKVTQSSRYLVKRTGEKVFLECVQDMDHENMFWYRQDPGLGLRLIYFSYDVKMKEKGDIPEGYSVSREKKERFSLILESASTNQTSMYLCASSLRTGAYEQYFGPGTRLTVT.

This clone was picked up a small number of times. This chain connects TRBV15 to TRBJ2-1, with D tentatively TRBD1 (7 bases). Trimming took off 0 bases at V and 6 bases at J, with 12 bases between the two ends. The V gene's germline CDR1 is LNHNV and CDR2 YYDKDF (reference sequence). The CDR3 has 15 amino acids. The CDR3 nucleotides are TGTGCCACCAGCAGAGATCAGGGGGGAGGCAATGAGCAGTTCTTC. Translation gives CATSRDQGGGNEQFF.

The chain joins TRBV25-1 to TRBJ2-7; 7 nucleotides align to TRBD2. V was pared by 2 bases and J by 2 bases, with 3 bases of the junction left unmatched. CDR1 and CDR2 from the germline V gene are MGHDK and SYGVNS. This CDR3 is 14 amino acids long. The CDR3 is CASSEAGETYEQYF. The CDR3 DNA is TGTGCCAGCAGTGAAGCGGGGGAGACCTACGAGCAGTACTTC.

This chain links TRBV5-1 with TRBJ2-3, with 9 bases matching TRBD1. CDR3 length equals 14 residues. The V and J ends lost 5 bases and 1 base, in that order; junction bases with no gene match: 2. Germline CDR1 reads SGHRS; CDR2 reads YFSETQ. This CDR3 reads CASRRTGGTDTQYF. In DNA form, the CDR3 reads TGCGCCAGCAGACGGACAGGGGGCACAGATACGCAGTATTTT. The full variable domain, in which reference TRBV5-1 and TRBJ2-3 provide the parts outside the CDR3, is KAGVTQTPRYLIKTRGQQVTLSCSPISGHRSVSWYQQTPGQGLQFLFEYFSETQRNKGNFPGRFSGRQFSNSRSEMNVSTLELGDSALYLCASRRTGGTDTQYFGPGTRLTVL.

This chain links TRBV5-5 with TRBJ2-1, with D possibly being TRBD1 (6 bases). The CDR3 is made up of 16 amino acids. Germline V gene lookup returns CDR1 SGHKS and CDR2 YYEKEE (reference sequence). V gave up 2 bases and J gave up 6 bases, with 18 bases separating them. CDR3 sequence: CASSFGGTAPGNEQFF. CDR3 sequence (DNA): TGTGCCAGCAGCTTTGGGGGCACCGCTCCGGGCAATGAGCAGTTCTTC.

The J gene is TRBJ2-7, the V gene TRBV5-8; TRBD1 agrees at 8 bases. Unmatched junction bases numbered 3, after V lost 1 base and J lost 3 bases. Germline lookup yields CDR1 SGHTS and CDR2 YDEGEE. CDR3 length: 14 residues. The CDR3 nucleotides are TGTGCCAGCAGCTTGAGGGGACAGGACTACGAGCAGTACTTC. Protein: CASSLRGQDYEQYF. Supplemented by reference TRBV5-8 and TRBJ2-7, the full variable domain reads EAGVTQSPTHLIKTRGQQATLRCSPISGHTSVYWYQQALGLGLQFLLWYDEGEERNRGNFPPRFSGRQFPNYSSELNVNALELEDSALYLCASSLRGQDYEQYFGPGTRLTVT.

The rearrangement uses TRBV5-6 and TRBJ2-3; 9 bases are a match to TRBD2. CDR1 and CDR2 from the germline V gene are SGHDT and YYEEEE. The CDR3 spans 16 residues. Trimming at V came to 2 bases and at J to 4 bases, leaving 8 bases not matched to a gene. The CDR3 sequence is CASSFNIAGVSDTQYF. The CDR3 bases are TGTGCCAGCAGCTTTAACATAGCGGGAGTATCAGATACGCAGTATTTT.

The CDR3 here is CASSLRGQGALNYGYTF. The CDR3 coding sequence is TGTGCCAGCAGCTTGAGGGGACAGGGGGCGCTTAACTATGGCTACACCTTC. J is TRBJ1-2 and V is TRBV5-4; 12 bases match TRBD1. V was pared by 1 base and J by 1 base, with 5 bases of the junction left unmatched. Germline V gene sequence: CDR1 SGHNT, CDR2 YYREEE (reference sequence). CDR3 length: 17 residues. Using reference TRBV5-4 and TRBJ1-2 for the parts outside the CDR3, the full variable domain is ETGVTQSPTHLIKTRGQQVTLRCSSQSGHNTVSWYQQALGQGPQFIFQYYREEENGRGNFPPRFSGLQFPNYSSELNVNALELDDSALYLCASSLRGQGALNYGYTFGSGTRLTVV.

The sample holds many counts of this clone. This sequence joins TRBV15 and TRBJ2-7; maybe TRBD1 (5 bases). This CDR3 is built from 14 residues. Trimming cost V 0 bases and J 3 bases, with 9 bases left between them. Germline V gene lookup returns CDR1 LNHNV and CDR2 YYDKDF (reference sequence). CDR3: CATSRDRQNYEQYF. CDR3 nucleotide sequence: TGTGCCACCAGCAGAGATCGACAGAACTACGAGCAGTACTTC.